The rows below give T cell receptor beta chains drawn from one sample of a study of T-cell reconstitution after alpha-beta-depleted transplantation in children. TCRdb independently ran MiXCR on the PCR reads; one entry per CDR3 protein. The repertoire holds 400,000 to 550,000 distinct CDR3 sequences, with about 10% as singletons. Material: PBMCs, obtained before TCRalphabeta/CD19-depleted stem cell transplant. Receptors originate from a child younger than 10 with inherited bone marrow failure, due to receive a stem cell transplant. Each CDR3 is given with its conserved first and last residue. Each record gives: clone size, D gene, J gene, V gene, CDR3 DNA, CDR3 protein. The D gene is left open where the match is weak. The size field is filled for only some rows; it gives once, few, many or a size class.

clone_size: -
d_call: -
j_call: TRBJ2-7
v_call: TRBV6-2/TRBV6-3
cdr3_nt: TGTGCCAGCAGTGAGAGGACCGGGAGACTACCCTACGAGCAGTACTTC
cdr3_aa: CASSERTGRLPYEQYF

clone_size: many
d_call: -
j_call: TRBJ2-3
v_call: TRBV4-3
cdr3_nt: TGCGCCAGCAGCCAAGCGCCCTTTAAGAGTGATACGCAGTATTTT
cdr3_aa: CASSQAPFKSDTQYF

clone_size: few
d_call: -
j_call: TRBJ2-3
v_call: TRBV4-3
cdr3_nt: TGCGCCAGCAGCCAAGAGTACCGGCCCAGAGGCAGAGATACGCAGTATTTT
cdr3_aa: CASSQEYRPRGRDTQYF

clone_size: many
d_call: -
j_call: TRBJ1-5
v_call: TRBV7-9
cdr3_nt: TGTGCCAGCAGCAGCGGTGGCAGGGCTAGCAATCAGCCCCAGCATTTT
cdr3_aa: CASSSGGRASNQPQHF

clone_size: many
d_call: TRBD1
j_call: TRBJ2-5
v_call: TRBV5-1
cdr3_nt: TGCGCCAGCAGCACCCGGACAGGACAAGAGACCCAGTACTTC
cdr3_aa: CASSTRTGQETQYF

clone_size: -
d_call: -
j_call: TRBJ2-2
v_call: TRBV29-1
cdr3_nt: TGCAGCGTTGACGTGGGGGTGAACACCGGGGAGCTGTTTTTT
cdr3_aa: CSVDVGVNTGELFF

clone_size: many
d_call: TRBD1
j_call: TRBJ2-7
v_call: TRBV5-1
cdr3_nt: TGCGCCAGCAGCGAGGACAGGGCTCCCTACGAGCAGTACTTC
cdr3_aa: CASSEDRAPYEQYF

clone_size: many
d_call: -
j_call: TRBJ2-1
v_call: TRBV12-3/TRBV12-4
cdr3_nt: TGTGCCAGCAGTTTATTGGACAATGAGCAGTTCTTC
cdr3_aa: CASSLLDNEQFF

clone_size: many
d_call: -
j_call: TRBJ2-1
v_call: TRBV7-2
cdr3_nt: TGTGCCAGCAGCCCTACCCGGAGTTCCTTTGAGCAGTTCTTC
cdr3_aa: CASSPTRSSFEQFF

clone_size: -
d_call: TRBD2
j_call: TRBJ2-5
v_call: TRBV19
cdr3_nt: TGTGCCGCCGGCGGGAGCCAAGAGACCCAGTACTTC
cdr3_aa: CAAGGSQETQYF

clone_size: many
d_call: TRBD1
j_call: TRBJ2-5
v_call: TRBV15
cdr3_nt: TGTGCCACCAGCAGAGACCAGACCGGGACAGAAGAAGAGACCCAGTACTTC
cdr3_aa: CATSRDQTGTEEETQYF

clone_size: many
d_call: TRBD1
j_call: TRBJ1-2
v_call: TRBV6-5
cdr3_nt: TGTGCCAGCAGTTACTCGACAGGGCCCGGCTACACCTTC
cdr3_aa: CASSYSTGPGYTF

clone_size: -
d_call: TRBD2
j_call: TRBJ2-7
v_call: TRBV10-1
cdr3_nt: TGCGCCAGCGCTAGCGGGTCGGCCGGCGAGCAGTACTTC
cdr3_aa: CASASGSAGEQYF

clone_size: many
d_call: TRBD2
j_call: TRBJ2-2
v_call: TRBV5-1
cdr3_nt: TGCGCCAGCAGCCTACGCTCGACTAGCGGGAGTACGAACACCGGGGAGCTGTTTTTT
cdr3_aa: CASSLRSTSGSTNTGELFF

clone_size: -
d_call: -
j_call: TRBJ2-7
v_call: TRBV4-3
cdr3_nt: TGCGCCAGCAGCCAACTTTATGGGGGAGCGGATTACGAGCAGTACTTC
cdr3_aa: CASSQLYGGADYEQYF

clone_size: many
d_call: -
j_call: TRBJ2-7
v_call: TRBV4-3
cdr3_nt: TGCGCCAGCAGCCCCATGGTTGTGGGCTCCTACGAGCAGTACTTC
cdr3_aa: CASSPMVVGSYEQYF

clone_size: few
d_call: -
j_call: TRBJ1-1
v_call: TRBV13
cdr3_nt: TGTGCCAGCAGCTTACTCAGGGCTAACACTGAAGCTTTCTTT
cdr3_aa: CASSLLRANTEAFF

clone_size: few
d_call: TRBD2
j_call: TRBJ2-3
v_call: TRBV4-3
cdr3_nt: TGCGCCAGCAGCCAAGATTTAACTAGCGGAACTAGCACAGATACGCAGTATTTT
cdr3_aa: CASSQDLTSGTSTDTQYF

clone_size: -
d_call: -
j_call: TRBJ2-3
v_call: TRBV6-5
cdr3_nt: TGTGCCAGCAGTTACGGTAGCGGCAGCACAGATACGCAGTATTTT
cdr3_aa: CASSYGSGSTDTQYF

clone_size: many
d_call: -
j_call: TRBJ2-3
v_call: TRBV5-1
cdr3_nt: TGCGCCAGCAGCTTGGCCAGGCTGAGGCGTGGTACGCAGTATTTT
cdr3_aa: CASSLARLRRGTQYF

clone_size: -
d_call: -
j_call: TRBJ2-4
v_call: TRBV30
cdr3_nt: TGTGCCTGGAGTGTAGAGGGCTGGGGGCTAGCCAAAAACATTCAGTACTTC
cdr3_aa: CAWSVEGWGLAKNIQYF

clone_size: many
d_call: -
j_call: TRBJ1-3
v_call: TRBV20-1
cdr3_nt: TGCAGTGCTAGCGGGACGGGCCTTCCCCGAAACACCATATATTTT
cdr3_aa: CSASGTGLPRNTIYF

clone_size: many
d_call: -
j_call: TRBJ1-1
v_call: TRBV20-1
cdr3_nt: TGCAGTGCTAGTCTTGACGGGATTATGAACACTGAAGCTTTCTTT
cdr3_aa: CSASLDGIMNTEAFF

clone_size: -
d_call: -
j_call: TRBJ2-1
v_call: TRBV5-3
cdr3_nt: TGTGCCAGGGGCCTTATGCTCCTGACCCTTCCGCGCAATGAGCAGTTCTTC
cdr3_aa: CARGLMLLTLPRNEQFF

clone_size: many
d_call: -
j_call: TRBJ2-6
v_call: TRBV10-3
cdr3_nt: TGTGCCATCAGTGAGAGTGGGGCCAACGTCCTGACTTTC
cdr3_aa: CAISESGANVLTF

clone_size: -
d_call: TRBD2
j_call: TRBJ2-1
v_call: TRBV28
cdr3_nt: TGTGCCAGCAGTTTATTCGGCACTAGCGGGAGCTCCTACAATGAGCAGTTCTTC
cdr3_aa: CASSLFGTSGSSYNEQFF

clone_size: many
d_call: -
j_call: TRBJ2-7
v_call: TRBV5-1
cdr3_nt: TGCGCCAGCAGCTGGGACAACAGCTACGAGCAGTACTTC
cdr3_aa: CASSWDNSYEQYF

clone_size: -
d_call: TRBD2
j_call: TRBJ2-1
v_call: TRBV4-1
cdr3_nt: TGCGCCAGCAGCCAATCTATAATAGCGGGAGTCAGTGAGCAGTTCTTC
cdr3_aa: CASSQSIIAGVSEQFF

clone_size: many
d_call: -
j_call: TRBJ2-2
v_call: TRBV19
cdr3_nt: TGTGCCACCCGGACAGCAAACACCGGGGAGCTGTTTTTT
cdr3_aa: CATRTANTGELFF

clone_size: many
d_call: -
j_call: TRBJ2-2
v_call: TRBV12-3/TRBV12-4
cdr3_nt: TGTGCCAGCGGCCCTCTCTATCGGAGGCGAACTGCCGGGGAGCTGTTTTTT
cdr3_aa: CASGPLYRRRTAGELFF

clone_size: many
d_call: TRBD2
j_call: TRBJ2-7
v_call: TRBV7-9
cdr3_nt: TGTGCCAGCAGCCGAGTGGCGGGAGCGGACGAGCAGTACTTC
cdr3_aa: CASSRVAGADEQYF

clone_size: many
d_call: -
j_call: TRBJ2-1
v_call: TRBV27
cdr3_nt: TGTGCCAGCAGTTCACCCCATGAGGGGATGAATGAGCAGTTCTTC
cdr3_aa: CASSSPHEGMNEQFF

clone_size: many
d_call: -
j_call: TRBJ2-3
v_call: TRBV15
cdr3_nt: TGTGCCACCAGCACCCAGCACGAGGGACGGCAAATAACTTTCACAGATACGCAGTATTTT
cdr3_aa: CATSTQHEGRQITFTDTQYF

clone_size: many
d_call: -
j_call: TRBJ2-7
v_call: TRBV4-3
cdr3_nt: TGCGCCAGCAGCCAAGGGGTAGGCAACTACGAGCAGTACTTC
cdr3_aa: CASSQGVGNYEQYF

clone_size: -
d_call: -
j_call: TRBJ2-4
v_call: TRBV30
cdr3_nt: TGTGCCTGGGGCCTCGGCAGGGAAAACATTCAGTACTTC
cdr3_aa: CAWGLGRENIQYF

clone_size: many
d_call: -
j_call: TRBJ2-5
v_call: TRBV5-1
cdr3_nt: TGCGCCAGCAGCTTTCTGCCGGAGGAGACCCACTACTTC
cdr3_aa: CASSFLPEETHYF

clone_size: many
d_call: -
j_call: TRBJ2-7
v_call: TRBV7-9
cdr3_nt: TGTGCCAGCAGCTTAGACTCTTACTACGAGCAGTACTTC
cdr3_aa: CASSLDSYYEQYF

clone_size: few
d_call: TRBD2
j_call: TRBJ2-3
v_call: TRBV20-1
cdr3_nt: TGCAGTGCTAGTTGTCTGGAGATAGCGGGAGAGCTTTGCACAGATACGCAGTATTTT
cdr3_aa: CSASCLEIAGELCTDTQYF

clone_size: many
d_call: -
j_call: TRBJ2-5
v_call: TRBV29-1
cdr3_nt: TGCAGCGTTCTCAGACAGGGAGGTGAGACCCAGTACTTC
cdr3_aa: CSVLRQGGETQYF